This T cell receptor beta chain was sequenced for a study of shared clonotypes between healthy human individuals. The data were produced by immunoSEQ multiplex PCR, yet TCRdb's version contains in-frame clones alone and is incomplete. The sample comprises approximately 2,300,000 clones, 85% to 95% of which are singletons, and about 0.36% rests with the top ten. In regard to this clone: Antigen unknown.

The germline gives CDR1 SGHRS, CDR2 YFSETQ. Trimming at V came to 4 bases and at J to 6 bases, leaving 6 bases not matched to a gene. This CDR3 region has 15 residues. Study results and limitations: Large depth notwithstanding, sorted-subset sequencing proved incomplete by rarefaction. Compared with clonotypes that all four donors shared, non-shared clonotypes had lower generation probabilities. Across subsets, estimated richness was generally greater for naive than for memory populations.

The TCR sequence derives from a man between 18 and 35 years old in good health. Some clones in this sample may be carry-over from other donors' samples. The chain joins TRBV5-1 to TRBJ2-2; 10 bases map to TRBD1. The specimen was naive CD4+ T cells from PBMCs. The sample's subset: CD45RA+ positively selected. Here the CDR3 reads CASSEPGQGPGELFF. In nucleotides, the CDR3 is TGCGCCAGCAGCGAGCCGGGACAGGGGCCCGGGGAGCTGTTTTTT.